A selection of T cell receptor beta chains follows, all from one sample in a study of blood T cell repertoires in COVID-19. The protocol was immunoSEQ multiplex PCR, while the TCRdb copy is restricted to in-frame clones and leaves out a portion. The sample holds approximately 200,000 clones, roughly 80% seen once. The sequenced material came from peripheral blood. The source is a man in his sixties with active or convalescent COVID-19. Each CDR3 is given with its conserved first and last residue. The D gene is left open where the match is weak. Part of the rows lack a size; the others show once, few, many or a class for expanded clones.

size,V,J,length,D,DNA,CDR3
NA,TRBV11-2,TRBJ2-5,15,NA,TGTGCCAGCAGCTTAGAGCTACAGGCGCGGGAGACCCAGTACTTC,CASSLELQARETQYF
NA,TRBV24-1,TRBJ2-2,14,NA,TGTGCCACCAGTGATTTTCGGGAAACCGGGGAGCTGTTTTTT,CATSDFRETGELFF
NA,TRBV6-2/TRBV6-3,TRBJ1-1,16,TRBD1,TGTGCCAGCAGTTACTCGAAGGGACAGGGTCCCTCTGAAGCTTTCTTT,CASSYSKGQGPSEAFF
NA,TRBV5-6,TRBJ2-7,13,NA,TGTGCCAGCAGCTTGGTTGCCAGGGACGAGCAGTACTTC,CASSLVARDEQYF
NA,TRBV20-1,TRBJ1-5,14,TRBD1,TGCAGTGCTAGTGGGCAGGGGGTTACTCAGCCCCAGCATTTT,CSASGQGVTQPQHF
few,TRBV7-8,TRBJ2-7,15,NA,TGTGCCAGCAGGAGGGGGGGGACAGGCTCCTACGAGCAGTACTTC,CASRRGGTGSYEQYF
NA,TRBV4-2,TRBJ1-5,15,TRBD1,TGTGCCAGCAGCCAAGACGGACAGGTGAGTCAGCCCCAGCATTTT,CASSQDGQVSQPQHF
NA,TRBV5-1,TRBJ1-5,15,TRBD1,TGCGCCAGCAGCTTGGCGGGACAGGGGTATCAGCCCCAGCATTTT,CASSLAGQGYQPQHF
NA,TRBV6-2/TRBV6-3,TRBJ1-5,14,TRBD1,TGTGCCAGCAGTCATACAGGGGGCAGGCAGCCCCAGCATTTT,CASSHTGGRQPQHF
few,TRBV7-7,TRBJ1-5,16,NA,TGTGCCAGCAGCCTTGTCGACAGGAATAGCAATCAGCCCCAGCATTTT,CASSLVDRNSNQPQHF
NA,TRBV7-3,TRBJ2-7,15,NA,TGTGCCAGCAGCTTATTAGGGAGCGTCGCCTACGAGCAGTACTTC,CASSLLGSVAYEQYF
few,TRBV6-5,TRBJ1-2,12,NA,TGTGCCAAGTTCGACAGTGACTATGGCTACACCTTC,CAKFDSDYGYTF
NA,TRBV7-6,TRBJ1-1,14,NA,TGTGCCAGCAGCTTAGGGTTGGGGAGCGCTGAAGCTTTCTTT,CASSLGLGSAEAFF
NA,TRBV2,TRBJ2-7,13,NA,TGTGCCAGCAGTGCTGCCCTCTCAGTCGAGCAGTACTTC,CASSAALSVEQYF
NA,TRBV5-6,TRBJ2-1,17,TRBD2,TGTGCCAGCAGCTCTTTACGATCGGGACTATTCTACAATGAGCAGTTCTTC,CASSSLRSGLFYNEQFF
NA,TRBV28,TRBJ1-1,13,NA,TGTGCCAGCACCCAAGGGGCCGTGCCTGAAGCTTTCTTT,CASTQGAVPEAFF
NA,TRBV7-2,TRBJ2-1,19,TRBD2,TGTGCCAGCAGCCCACCTCCAGCGGGAGGGTCCAGCTCCTACAATGAGCAGTTCTTC,CASSPPPAGGSSSYNEQFF